These 18 T cell receptor beta chains were sequenced from one sample in a study of blood T cells in healthy people across ages. With a J-beta primer mix and a sample-barcoded 5' primer, a second PCR ran about 6 to 11 cycles. Via MiXCR, TCRdb re-called the 5' RACE reads, giving one row per CDR3 protein. The table records around 1.1 million distinct CDR3 sequences, roughly two fifths of them present only once. Sequencing was carried out using blood. The receptors derive from a man aged 18 to 29 in good health.

The chain couples TRBV20-1 to TRBJ2-1, with D perhaps TRBD2 (6 bases). Germline V CDR1 and CDR2: DFQATT, SNEGSKA (reference sequence). This CDR3 comprises 15 residues. V shed 7 bases and J shed 0 bases, with 16 bases lying between them. CDR3 amino acids: CSVTGTASSYNEQFF. The DNA for the CDR3 is TGCAGTGTAACGGGGACTGCGAGCTCCTACAATGAGCAGTTCTTC.

The CDR3 nucleotides are TGTGCCAGCAGCGCCGGGTCGCCCCAGCATTTT. It translates to CASSAGSPQHF. This chain uses TRBV28 with TRBJ1-5; D unresolved. The CDR3 covers 11 residues. Trimming took 6 bases from V and 9 from J, leaving 9 bases between them. The germline V gene has CDR1 MDHEN and CDR2 SYDVKM.

This sequence joins TRBV3-1 and TRBJ1-5; D is unresolved. CDR3 size: 15 residues. The V gene's germline CDR1 is LGHDT and CDR2 YNNKEL (reference sequence). V lost 1 base, J lost 0 bases, and 7 bases lay in between. This CDR3 reads CASSQGIDSNQPQHF. The CDR3, as DNA: TGTGCCAGCAGCCAAGGGATAGATAGCAATCAGCCCCAGCATTTT. Filled out from reference TRBV3-1 and TRBJ1-5, the complete variable domain reads DTAVSQTPKYLVTQMGNDKSIKCEQNLGHDTMYWYKQDSKKFLKIMFSYNNKELIINETVPNRFSPKSPDKAHLNLHINSLELGDSAVYFCASSQGIDSNQPQHFGDGTRLSIL.

V usage is TRBV3-1 and J usage is TRBJ1-5; D might be TRBD1 (6 bases). Trimming shortened V by 4 bases and J by 3 bases, and 19 bases separated the two germline ends. Germline assignment: CDR1 LGHDT and CDR2 YNNKEL (reference sequence). This CDR3 is built from 17 residues. The CDR3, as DNA: TGTGCCAGCAGCCCTGGAGGGGGGGCGGGATTCAATCAGCCCCAGCATTTT. Protein product: CASSPGGGAGFNQPQHF.

The chain is built from TRBV24-1 and TRBJ2-7; D might be TRBD2 (6 bases). Trimming stripped 9 bases from V and 7 bases from J, with 15 bases between. The CDR3 covers 12 residues. From germline, CDR1 is KGHDR and CDR2 SFDVKD. The DNA of the CDR3 is TGTGCCACCGGGCGGGGTACACAAGAGCAGTACTTC. It yields the protein CATGRGTQEQYF.

J is TRBJ2-7 and V is TRBV4-1; 9 bases are a match to TRBD1. Germline lookup yields CDR1 MGHRA and CDR2 YSYEKL. The CDR3 length is 14 residues. After removal of 5 bases from V and 4 bases from J, the junction contained 6 bases not matched to a gene. The CDR3 sequence is CASSAPGQGYEQYF. In DNA, the CDR3 is TGCGCCAGCAGCGCTCCGGGACAGGGTTACGAGCAGTACTTC.

This clonotype was seen many times. The V gene is TRBV12-3 or TRBV12-4, the J gene TRBJ2-5; weak D call: TRBD2 (5 bases). The CDR3 has 13 residues. V was trimmed by 6 bases and J by 7 bases, leaving 15 bases between them. The CDR3 loop reads CASSLTRDGTQYF. For the CDR3, the DNA is TGTGCCAGCAGCCTTACTAGAGATGGGACCCAGTACTTC.

This clonotype appeared a few times. The chain has TRBV6-5 and TRBJ2-5; D might be TRBD2 (7 bases). The CDR3 runs to 15 residues. The germline V gene has CDR1 MNHEY and CDR2 SVGAGI. The V end lost 7 bases, the J end lost 4 bases, and 19 bases lay between the germline ends. The CDR3 is CASKGGCGDLETQYF. Written as DNA, the CDR3 is TGTGCCAGCAAGGGGGGGTGTGGGGATTTAGAGACCCAGTACTTC.

The rearrangement joins TRBV6-5 to TRBJ2-1; perhaps TRBD2 as D (6 bases). The CDR3 extends over 15 amino acids. Trimming removed 2 bases from V and 6 bases from J, with 14 bases in between. Germline values: CDR1 MNHEY, CDR2 SVGAGI. The CDR3 DNA is TGTGCCAGCAGTTACACGGGGACTGGAACCAATGAGCAGTTCTTC. Its translation: CASSYTGTGTNEQFF.

The chain combines TRBV6-1 with TRBJ2-5; D is unclear. Germline lookup yields CDR1 MNHNS and CDR2 SASEGT. V shed 5 bases and J shed 5 bases, with 9 bases lying between them. The CDR3 totals 12 residues. The CDR3 here is CASSRSWETQYF. The DNA of the CDR3 is TGTGCCAGCAGTAGGAGTTGGGAGACCCAGTACTTC.

The chain is built from TRBV5-1 and TRBJ1-4; D is unresolved. The V and J ends lost 3 bases and 5 bases respectively, with 11 bases between them. This CDR3 contains 14 residues. Germline V gene data show CDR1 as SGHRS and CDR2 as YFSETQ. The CDR3 sequence is CASSSGMGNEKLFF. CDR3 DNA sequence: TGCGCCAGCAGCTCCGGGATGGGAAATGAAAAACTGTTTTTT.

Ten or more counts support this clonotype. This rearrangement joins TRBV12-3 or TRBV12-4 to TRBJ2-3; TRBD2 aligns across 7 bases. The CDR3 contains 15 residues. V was pared by 7 bases and J by 0 bases, with 7 bases of the junction left unmatched. The CDR3 protein is CASTKGAGSTDTQYF. The CDR3 DNA is TGTGCCAGCACCAAGGGAGCGGGAAGCACAGATACGCAGTATTTT.

This chain connects TRBV10-3 to TRBJ2-1; possibly TRBD2 for D (5 bases). Trimming left V 3 bases short and J 0 bases short, with 12 bases between. This CDR3 is 16 amino acids long. Germline V lookup: CDR1 ENHRY, CDR2 SYGVKD. CDR3 sequence reads: CAISDPTTSSYNEQFF. CDR3 sequence (DNA): TGTGCCATCAGTGACCCGACTACTAGCTCCTACAATGAGCAGTTCTTC.

The chain recombines TRBV7-2 with TRBJ2-3; D gene ambiguous. The germline V and J ends were trimmed by 2 bases and 3 bases, with 12 bases remaining between them. The germline CDR1 and CDR2 sequences are SGHTA and FQGNSA. The CDR3 runs to 15 residues. This CDR3 reads CASSLSGVLTDTQYF. CDR3 coding DNA: TGTGCCAGCAGCTTAAGTGGGGTACTAACAGATACGCAGTATTTT.

The rearrangement uses TRBV2 and TRBJ1-2, with a tentative D call TRBD1 (6 bases). Trimming removed 4 bases from V and 4 bases from J, with 13 bases in between. Germline assignment: CDR1 SNHLY and CDR2 FYNNEI. The CDR3 has 14 residues. CDR3 loop: CASSVRGQSYGYTF. In DNA form, the CDR3 reads TGTGCCAGCAGTGTCCGGGGGCAGAGCTATGGCTACACCTTC.

The chain has TRBV12-3 or TRBV12-4 and TRBJ2-7, with D perhaps matching TRBD1 (6 bases). V was cut by 5 bases and J by 3 bases, with 11 bases left in between. The CDR3 extends over 13 amino acids. The DNA of the CDR3 is TGTGCCAGCAGTATGGGACAACTCTACGAGCAGTACTTC. It translates to CASSMGQLYEQYF.

CDR3: CSARPGQTIPNEQFF. For the CDR3, the DNA is TGCAGTGCTAGACCGGGACAGACCATCCCCAATGAGCAGTTCTTC. The chain employs TRBV20-1 and TRBJ2-1; 7 positions agree with TRBD1. The CDR3 length is 15 residues. CDR1 is DFQATT, CDR2 SNEGSKA, per germline (reference sequence). Trimming at V came to 2 bases and at J to 6 bases, leaving 10 bases not matched to a gene.

This clonotype has more than one count but fewer than ten. This chain connects TRBV24-1 to TRBJ1-1, with 9 bases fitting TRBD1. Germline V gene data show CDR1 as KGHDR and CDR2 as SFDVKD. The CDR3 length is 13 residues. The ends lost 8 bases at V and 5 bases at J; junction bases unmatched: 5. CDR3 protein: CATMNRGQTEAFF. Written as DNA, the CDR3 is TGTGCCACCATGAACAGGGGGCAAACTGAAGCTTTCTTT.